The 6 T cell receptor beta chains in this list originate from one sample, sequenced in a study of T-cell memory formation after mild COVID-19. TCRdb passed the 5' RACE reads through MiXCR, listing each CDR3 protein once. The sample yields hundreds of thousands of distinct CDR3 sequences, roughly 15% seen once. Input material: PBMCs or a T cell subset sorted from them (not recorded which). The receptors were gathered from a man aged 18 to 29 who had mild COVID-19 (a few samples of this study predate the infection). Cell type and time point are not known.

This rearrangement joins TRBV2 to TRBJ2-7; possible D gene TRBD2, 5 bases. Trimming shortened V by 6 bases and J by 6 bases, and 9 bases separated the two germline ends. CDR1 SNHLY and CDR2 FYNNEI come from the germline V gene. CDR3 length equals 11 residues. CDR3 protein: CASSTRVEQYV. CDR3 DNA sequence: TGTGCCAGCAGCACGAGGGTCGAGCAGTACGTC.

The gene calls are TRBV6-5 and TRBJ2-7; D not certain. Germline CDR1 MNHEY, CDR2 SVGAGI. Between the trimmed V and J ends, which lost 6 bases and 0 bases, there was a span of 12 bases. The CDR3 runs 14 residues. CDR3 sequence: CASRDGPSSYEQYV. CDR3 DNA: TGTGCCAGCAGAGACGGTCCGAGCTCCTACGAGCAGTACGTC.

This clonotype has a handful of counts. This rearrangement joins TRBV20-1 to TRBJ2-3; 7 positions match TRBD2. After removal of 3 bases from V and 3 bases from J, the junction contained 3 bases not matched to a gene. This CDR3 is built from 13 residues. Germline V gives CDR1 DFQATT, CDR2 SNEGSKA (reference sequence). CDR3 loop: CSARGGGTDTQYF. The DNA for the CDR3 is TGCAGTGCTAGGGGCGGGGGAACAGATACGCAGTATTTT.

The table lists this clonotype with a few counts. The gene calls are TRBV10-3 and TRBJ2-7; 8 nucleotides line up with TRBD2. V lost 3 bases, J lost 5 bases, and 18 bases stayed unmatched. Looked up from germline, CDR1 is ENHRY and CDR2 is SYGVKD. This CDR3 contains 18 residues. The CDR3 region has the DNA TGTGCCATCAGTGACCTGAGTGCGGGGGGCCTCCTTAGGAACGAGCAGTACTTC. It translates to CAISDLSAGGLLRNEQYF.

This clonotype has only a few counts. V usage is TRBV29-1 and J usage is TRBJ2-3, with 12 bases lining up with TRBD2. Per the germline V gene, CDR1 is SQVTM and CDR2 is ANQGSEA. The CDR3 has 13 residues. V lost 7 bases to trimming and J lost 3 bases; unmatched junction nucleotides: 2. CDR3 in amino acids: CSATSGGTDTQYF. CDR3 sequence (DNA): TGCAGCGCAACTAGCGGGGGGACAGATACGCAGTATTTT.

CDR3 region: CASSIALAGYNEQFF. The DNA of the CDR3 is TGTGCCAGCAGTATTGCACTAGCGGGGTACAATGAGCAGTTCTTC. This chain connects TRBV5-6 to TRBJ2-1; TRBD2 matches 10 bases. With 5 bases clipped from V and 4 bases from J, the junction kept 6 bases outside the gene matches. CDR1 and CDR2 from the germline V gene are SGHDT and YYEEEE. This CDR3 contains 15 residues. The entire variable domain, with the rest obtained from reference TRBV5-6 and TRBJ2-1, is as follows: DAGVTQSPTHLIKTRGQQVTLRCSPKSGHDTVSWYQQALGQGPQFIFQYYEEEERQRGNFPDRFSGHQFPNYSSELNVNALLLGDSALYLCASSIALAGYNEQFFGPGTRLTVL.